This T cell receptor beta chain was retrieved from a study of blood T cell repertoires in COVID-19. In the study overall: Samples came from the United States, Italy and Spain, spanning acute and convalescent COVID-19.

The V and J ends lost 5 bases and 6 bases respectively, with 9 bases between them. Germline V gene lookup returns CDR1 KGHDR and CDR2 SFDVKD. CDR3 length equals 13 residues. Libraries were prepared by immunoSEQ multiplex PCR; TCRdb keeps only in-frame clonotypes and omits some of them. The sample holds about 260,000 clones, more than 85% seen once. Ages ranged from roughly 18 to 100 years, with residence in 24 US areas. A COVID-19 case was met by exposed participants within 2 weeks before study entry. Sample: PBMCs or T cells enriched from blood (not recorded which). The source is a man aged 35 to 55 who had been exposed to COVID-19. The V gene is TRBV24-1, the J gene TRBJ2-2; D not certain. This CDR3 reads CATSAQVPGELFF. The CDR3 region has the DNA TGTGCCACCAGTGCGCAGGTCCCCGGGGAGCTGTTTTTT.